This T cell receptor (beta chain) came from a study of T cells in Graves' hyperthyroidism and ophthalmopathy. The V gene end was trimmed by 3 bases and the J gene end by 8 bases; junction bases not matched to a gene: 10. From germline, CDR1 is SEHNR and CDR2 FQNEAQ (reference sequence). CDR3 size: 16 residues. Study outcomes and limitations: Most thyroid clonotypes that were expanded above 0.001 also turned up in blood.

This clonotype was seen ten or more times. Its antigen is still unknown. TCR beta CDR3 regions were amplified from RNA transcripts. Primed by the HTBI set, a first-round RT-PCR was run on the TCR CDR3. TCRdb re-called the multiplex PCR reads with MiXCR, one entry per CDR3 protein. The data show about 500,000 distinct CDR3 sequences, around 17% seen once. The V gene is TRBV7-9, the J gene TRBJ2-1; 10 nucleotides line up with TRBD2. Sequences were obtained from blood. The origin of this receptor is a woman aged 18-35 years with Graves' hyperthyroidism. The CDR3 DNA is TGTGCCAGCAGCTTCAACCCTAGCGGGAGCCGGGATGAGCAGTTCTTC. It is translated as CASSFNPSGSRDEQFF.